The 19 T cell receptor beta chains given below trace back to one sample, sequenced in a study of cytomegalovirus exposure and HLA in healthy donors. Use of 60 Vbeta and 13 Jbeta primers characterized the PCR. Some clones are missing from TCRdb's copy, which holds only in-frame ones; the method was immunoSEQ multiplex PCR. Here the sample spans 150,000 to 200,000 clones, nearly 80% being singletons. What was sequenced was PBMCs. Receptors were obtained from a woman between 40 and 50 years old in good health and CMV-seronegative.

The table lists this clone with a few counts. Only one base separates this from a far larger clonotype, so it likely reflects a read error. J is TRBJ2-7 and V is TRBV13; 9 bases are a match to TRBD1. J was trimmed by 9 bases and V by 3 bases; bases with no gene match: 9. From germline, CDR1 is PRHDT and CDR2 FYEKMQ (reference sequence). The CDR3 runs to 14 residues. The chain's CDR3 is CASSFHRGQWRQYF. In nucleotides, the CDR3 is TGTGCCAGCAGCTTCCACAGGGGGCAGTGGCGGCAGTACTTC.

In its sample, this clone was seen once. The genes are TRBV6-6 and TRBJ1-5; 12 bases are shared with TRBD1. The end of the DNA aligns better with TRBJ2-3, so the J call may be wrong. CDR3 length: 16 amino acids. Looked up from germline, CDR1 is MNHNY and CDR2 is SVGAGI (reference sequence). This CDR3 is CASRHRDRGLNQPQYF. The CDR3 region has the DNA TGTGCCAGCAGACACCGGGACAGGGGGCTTAACCAGCCCCAGTATTTT.

This chain connects TRBV11-2 to TRBJ1-2; 7 bases are shared with TRBD1. J lost 2 bases, V lost 6 bases, and 6 bases had no gene match. Germline V CDR1 and CDR2: SGHAT, FQNNGV. The CDR3 spans 14 residues. The CDR3 region has the DNA TGTGCCAGCAGGGAGACAGGGATAAACTATGGCTACACCTTC. It encodes CASRETGINYGYTF. The whole variable domain, filled in from reference TRBV11-2 and TRBJ1-2, reads EAGVAQSPRYKIIEKRQSVAFWCNPISGHATLYWYQQILGQGPKLLIQFQNNGVVDDSQLPKDRFSAERLKGVDSTLKIQPAKLEDSAVYLCASRETGINYGYTFGSGTRLTVV.

The genes are TRBV4-1 and TRBJ1-2, with D uncertain. Trimming cost V 1 base and J 4 bases, with 13 bases left between them. This CDR3 spans 15 amino acids. The germline V gene has CDR1 MGHRA and CDR2 YSYEKL. CDR3 amino acids: CASSQGTLWGYGYTF. The CDR3 DNA reads TGCGCCAGCAGCCAAGGGACTCTCTGGGGCTATGGCTACACCTTC.

The chain carries TRBV5-5 and TRBJ1-1; a weak D match, TRBD1 (6 bases). V gave up 2 bases and J gave up 0 bases, with 14 bases separating them. The germline V gene encodes CDR1 SGHKS and CDR2 YYEKEE (reference sequence). CDR3 length: 16 amino acids. The CDR3 sequence: CASSLREGGMNTEAFF. The DNA of the CDR3 is TGTGCCAGCAGCTTAAGGGAAGGGGGAATGAACACTGAAGCTTTCTTT.

This sequence joins TRBV7-9 and TRBJ2-7, with TRBD2 as a possible D gene (7 bases). The CDR3 is made up of 14 amino acids. CDR1 SEHNR and CDR2 FQNEAQ come from the germline V gene (reference sequence). Trimming shortened V by 5 bases and J by 6 bases, and 17 bases separated the two germline ends. In DNA, the CDR3 is TGTGCCAGCAGCGCGGGGGCCAGATACTCCGAGCAGTACTTC. Protein product: CASSAGARYSEQYF.

The rearrangement joins TRBV6-5 to TRBJ2-7; D perhaps matches TRBD1 (6 bases). CDR1 and CDR2 (germline): MNHEY, SVGAGI. CDR3 length: 14 residues. Between the trimmed V and J ends, which lost 2 bases and 1 base, there was a span of 9 bases. The CDR3 coding sequence is TGTGCCAGCAGTTACCAGGGGCTTTCCTACGAGCAGTACTTC. Translation: CASSYQGLSYEQYF.

This chain joins TRBV4-2 and TRBJ1-2; a possible D gene is TRBD1 (6 bases). The ends were cut back, 0 bases at V and 7 bases at J, with 18 bases in the middle. CDR3 length: 16 residues. Germline lookup yields CDR1 LGHNA and CDR2 YNFKEQ. CDR3 in amino acids: CASSQDPAAGVGGYTF. In DNA form, the CDR3 reads TGTGCCAGCAGCCAAGATCCGGCGGCAGGGGTAGGTGGCTACACCTTC.

This clone was observed a single time. The genes are TRBV6-1 and TRBJ1-1; TRBD1 matches 9 bases. Germline trimming cut 6 bases from V and 1 base from J; bases unmatched to any gene: 3. From germline, CDR1 is MNHNS and CDR2 SASEGT. This CDR3 has 14 residues. The CDR3 DNA is TGTGCCAGCAGGGACAGGGGCTGGAACACTGAAGCTTTCTTT. This encodes CASRDRGWNTEAFF.

The chain is built from TRBV5-5 and TRBJ2-3; TRBD2 aligns across 10 bases. In germline, CDR1 is SGHKS, CDR2 YYEKEE (reference sequence). This CDR3 is 16 amino acids long. V dropped 3 bases and J dropped 2; count of bases not matched to a gene: 6. As DNA, the CDR3 is TGTGCCAGCAGCTCCCAGCGGGGGGGAATCACAGATACGCAGTATTTT. Encoded protein: CASSSQRGGITDTQYF.

The chain couples TRBV7-9 to TRBJ2-1; D perhaps matches TRBD2 (7 bases). Germline V gene lookup returns CDR1 SEHNR and CDR2 FQNEAQ (reference sequence). The CDR3 has 15 residues. Trimming took off 5 bases at V and 7 bases at J, with 18 bases between the two ends. CDR3 residues: CASSPPFRGGNEQFF. CDR3 in DNA: TGTGCCAGCAGCCCCCCATTTAGGGGGGGTAATGAGCAGTTCTTC.

This sequence joins TRBV29-1 and TRBJ1-2; D is possibly TRBD1 (6 bases). The CDR3 loop spans 14 amino acids. V gave up 4 bases and J gave up 4 bases, with 16 bases separating them. Germline-derived CDR1 and CDR2 are SQVTM and ANQGSEA. The CDR3 spells CSVVNRALGYGYTF. Here the CDR3 DNA reads TGCAGCGTTGTGAACAGGGCGTTGGGCTATGGCTACACCTTC.

This sequence joins TRBV16 and TRBJ1-6; D remains ambiguous. V was cut by 0 bases and J by 2 bases, with 5 bases left in between. Germline V gives CDR1 KGHSY, CDR2 FQNENV. The CDR3 has 15 residues. The CDR3 DNA sequence: TGTGCCAGCAGCCAATCTCGTCCCTATAATTCACCCCTCCACTTT. Its translation: CASSQSRPYNSPLHF. Combining the CDR3 with reference TRBV16 and TRBJ1-6 gives the whole variable domain GEEVAQTPKHLVRGEGQKAKLYCAPIKGHSYVFWYQQVLKNEFKFLISFQNENVFDETGMPKERFSAKCLPNSPCSLEIQATKLEDSAVYFCASSQSRPYNSPLHFGNGTRLTVT.

This chain uses TRBV11-2 with TRBJ1-3; D might be TRBD1 (6 bases). This CDR3 spans 14 amino acids. Germline V CDR1 and CDR2: SGHAT, FQNNGV. V was trimmed by 4 bases and J by 3 bases, leaving 10 bases between them. DNA of the CDR3: TGTGCCAGCAGCTACAGGGTGAATGGAAACACCATATATTTT. Translating gives CASSYRVNGNTIYF.

The table lists this clone with a few counts. V gene TRBV27 combines with J gene TRBJ1-3; 9 nucleotides line up with TRBD1. CDR1 is MNHEY and CDR2 is SMNVEV in the germline V gene (reference sequence). The ends lost 5 bases at V and 1 base at J; junction bases unmatched: 6. The CDR3 runs to 16 residues. CDR3 nucleotides: TGTGCCAGCAGTAGAAACAGGGGGCCTTCTGGAAACACCATATATTTT. Translating gives CASSRNRGPSGNTIYF.

The table lists this clone with a few counts. This sequence joins TRBV10-2 and TRBJ1-6; maybe TRBD1 (5 bases). V lost 9 bases and J lost 4, with 13 bases in between. The CDR3 runs to 14 residues. CDR1 is WSHSY, CDR2 SAAADI, per germline. CDR3 nucleotide sequence: TGCGCCAGTACAACAGCAGGGTATAATTCACCCCTCCACTTT. The encoded protein is CASTTAGYNSPLHF.

The rearrangement uses TRBV7-9 and TRBJ1-1; D gene unclear. Germline V gene sequence: CDR1 SEHNR, CDR2 FQNEAQ (reference sequence). V lost 1 base, J lost 8 bases, and 23 bases lay in between. The CDR3 sequence is 17 residues long. The CDR3, as DNA: TGTGCCAGCAGCTTAGGTTTCCCGGGCGGAGGAGGGTTGGAAGCTTTCTTT. It translates to CASSLGFPGGGGLEAFF.

This clone was picked up a small number of times. V is TRBV29-1 and J is TRBJ1-1; D not resolved. Trimming cost V 3 bases and J 0 bases, with 8 bases left between them. The CDR3 has 13 residues. Germline-derived CDR1 and CDR2 are SQVTM and ANQGSEA. The CDR3 is CSVDRPLNTEAFF. In DNA, the CDR3 is TGCAGCGTTGACAGGCCCCTGAACACTGAAGCTTTCTTT.

The gene calls are TRBV5-1 and TRBJ1-2; D may be TRBD1 (5 bases). Germline V lookup: CDR1 SGHRS, CDR2 YFSETQ. Trimming stripped 0 bases from V and 8 bases from J, with 14 bases between. This CDR3 is built from 14 residues. The DNA for the CDR3 is TGCGCCAGCAGCTTGGATTCGGGGGACGTGGGCTACACCTTC. Translated, it gives CASSLDSGDVGYTF.